This TCR beta chain was obtained from a study of shared clonotypes between healthy human individuals (dated by TCRdb to between 2020 and 2021). Background for the entire study: Two women and a few men aged 18 to 49 years were included in the cohort. Blood TCR repertoires of a handful of healthy adults were deeply sequenced to estimate repertoire size and the extent of clonotype sharing between individuals. For each donor, CD4 naive and CD4 memory were each given three plates, CD8 naive was given two plates, and CD8 memory was given one plate. To increase sequencing depth and limit assay-specific biases, TCR repertoire library preparation and sequencing were carried out by different laboratories using diverse techniques. Leukapheresis yielded between about 0.8 and 9.5 billion PBMCs per donor. Results the study describes overall, beyond this receptor: Naive subsets generally had larger estimated clonotype richness than memory subsets did. Rarefaction of sorted-subset datasets indicated incomplete sequencing despite the large sequencing depth. Based on pairwise subsampling, the degree of clonotype sharing among donors was expected to be affected by sequencing depth. When a handful of donors were compared, the shared fraction of clonotypes was 5% to 6.5% for naive CD4, 3.5% to 4% for naive CD8, more than 2% for memory CD4, and approximately 0.4% for memory CD8. Sampling was limited to blood, and TCR repertoires in tissue likely differ from TCR repertoires in blood. Higher generation probabilities were observed for clonotypes shared by all four sorted-subset donors than for non-shared clonotypes. Because the study included only a small number of donors, the genetic and exposure-history diversity represented was limited.

V loses 6 bases, J loses 0 bases, and the germline ends lie 15 bases apart. CDR1 is given as MRHNA and CDR2 as SNTAGT, both from the germline V gene. Taken from cysteine to phenylalanine, the CDR3 has 15 residues. The entry retains the CDR3 DNA only, 45 bases that are in frame from base 1. Using the deep immunoSEQ assay, multiplex PCR amplified TCR CDR3 regions from genomic DNA. Extracted genomic DNA from each cell subset was spread evenly across all wells of several immunoSEQ 96-well plates, with each plate serving as a replicate. For sorted subsets, 200 to 250 ng of genomic DNA, equivalent to 25,000 to 35,000 T cell genomes, went into each replicate PCR. Purified libraries were quantified with a Qubit 3.0 fluorometer, sized on a Bioanalyzer 2100, and re-quantified with the KAPA Library Quantification kit. Every immunoSEQ 96-well plate was sequenced on a dedicated single-read 150-cycle Illumina NextSeq 550 flow cell. The study's own analysis went as follows. Because only junctional sequences without quality scores were contained in the immunoSEQ output, filtering matching that applied to full-length reads could not be performed. Sequences were annotated with PyIR, a Python wrapper for IgBLAST v1.9, and V/J genes and CDR3 were assigned using IMGT germline references. Any read was removed if the V/J assignment was weak (E-value above 1e-6), the CDR3 was missing, or the read contained stop codons, out-of-frame junctions, or ambiguous translated residues. V3J clonotypes were defined as sequences sharing the same inferred V gene, J gene, and CDR3 amino acid sequence. To compute the percentage overlap between repertoires, the number of shared unique clonotypes was divided by the size of the smaller repertoire. Richness of each repertoire was evaluated using RTK rarefaction, the Chao1 estimator, and Recon v2.1 estimates of unobserved clonotypes. Generation probabilities for all TCRbeta clonotypes obtained by the gDNA method from a few donors were computed using OLGA. In TCRdb, the immuneACCESS table is reduced to in-frame sequences with V and J assigned. These tables do not hold every clone; where another copy was compared, an unresolved V gene accounts for under half, and the others remain unexplained. Clone size and the V and J calls come from that table; the DNA yielded D and trimming. The sample table shows 2.3 million or so clones, and about 92% are seen once. The top ten constitute 0.39% of the sample.

Only one count was recorded for this clone. The clone's antigen remains unknown. No much larger clone exists at a distance of one base, and base qualities are not known. The donors were healthy, HIV-negative adults with no recently reported acute infections or vaccinations. Every donor was a Caucasian adult residing in Nashville, Tennessee, USA. CD4+ T cells were enriched by magnetic negative selection, after which naive cells were positively selected on CD45RA and the negative fraction was taken as the memory subset. After blood collection by leukapheresis, PBMCs were isolated using Ficoll-Histopaque density gradient centrifugation and then cryopreserved in the vapor phase of liquid nitrogen. Analytical flow cytometry was used to check the purity and quantity of every magnetically sorted T cell population. Genomic DNA was isolated from each sorted fraction and quantified by UV absorbance on a Nanodrop 2000c.

The chain uses TRBV6-4 and TRBJ2-7; a tentative D match to TRBD2 spans 5 bases. The sequencing sample was made of naive CD4+ T cells from PBMCs. What the cell subset or site label conveys for this sample: CD45RA+ positively selected. The TCR originated in a man between 18 and 29 years old in good health. Some clones in this sample may be carry-over from other donors' samples. This receptor has the CDR3 CASRFPSLNSYEQYF. Read as DNA, the sequence is TGTGCCAGCAGGTTTCCTAGCTTGAACTCCTACGAGCAGTACTTC.